One sample yielded the 22 T cell receptor beta chains listed below, sequenced in a study of OX40 agonist ivuxolimab in advanced cancers. This table comes from immunoSEQ multiplex PCR, and its TCRdb copy is limited to in-frame clones, with some not included. The sample contains approximately 88,000 clones, around nine tenths of which appear only once. The input for sequencing was CD4+ or CD8+ T cells sorted from blood, taken in a trial of the OX40 agonist ivuxolimab. These receptors originate from an adult with an advanced solid tumor such as melanoma, head and neck, liver or kidney cancer.

The CDR3 reads CASRTTDKNTGELFF. CDR3 DNA sequence: TGTGCCAGCAGAACCACTGACAAGAACACCGGGGAGCTGTTTTTT. The rearrangement uses TRBV27 and TRBJ2-2, with D hard to call. Germline-derived CDR1 and CDR2 are MNHEY and SMNVEV (reference sequence). Trimming removed 6 bases from V and 1 base from J, with 12 bases in between. The CDR3 sequence is 15 residues long.

This clone was observed a single time. The chain links TRBV5-1 to TRBJ1-1; D gene uncertain. Germline V lookup: CDR1 SGHRS, CDR2 YFSETQ. This CDR3 has 17 amino acids. Trimming stripped 0 bases from V and 2 bases from J, with 17 bases between. Here the CDR3 reads CASSLVSPLVGNTEAFF. In nucleotides, the CDR3 is TGCGCCAGCAGCTTGGTGTCACCCCTAGTTGGCAACACTGAAGCTTTCTTT. Filled out from reference TRBV5-1 and TRBJ1-1, the complete variable domain reads KAGVTQTPRYLIKTRGQQVTLSCSPISGHRSVSWYQQTPGQGLQFLFEYFSETQRNKGNFPGRFSGRQFSNSRSEMNVSTLELGDSALYLCASSLVSPLVGNTEAFFGQGTRLTVV.

The chain has TRBV30 and TRBJ1-6; tentatively, D is TRBD1 (6 bases). CDR3 length: 15 residues. V lost 2 bases, J lost 10 bases, and 18 bases lay in between. From germline, CDR1 is GTSNPN and CDR2 SVGIG (reference sequence). The CDR3 DNA follows: TGTGCCTGGAGTCGACCCATCGGAGGGGGATCACCCCTCCACTTT. Protein sequence: CAWSRPIGGGSPLHF.

The rearrangement links TRBV28 to TRBJ1-2; TRBD1 might be the D (5 bases). The CDR3 is 15 amino acids. V was shortened by 5 bases and J by 2 bases, with 15 bases between the two germline ends. CDR1 and CDR2 (germline): MDHEN, SYDVKM. In DNA, the CDR3 is TGTGCCAGCAGTCGACCTTGGCGGGGGAACTATGGCTACACCTTC. Translation: CASSRPWRGNYGYTF.

The chain is built from TRBV5-6 and TRBJ1-2, with D unclear. Germline CDR1 is SGHDT and CDR2 is YYEEEE. V gave up 3 bases and J gave up 8 bases, with 14 bases separating them. This CDR3 contains 13 residues. CDR3 protein: CASSSGPGWGYTF. In nucleotides, the CDR3 is TGTGCCAGCAGCTCGGGTCCAGGTTGGGGCTACACCTTC. Together with reference TRBV5-6 and TRBJ1-2, the CDR3 gives the full variable domain: DAGVTQSPTHLIKTRGQQVTLRCSPKSGHDTVSWYQQALGQGPQFIFQYYEEEERQRGNFPDRFSGHQFPNYSSELNVNALLLGDSALYLCASSSGPGWGYTFGSGTRLTVV.

The chain uses TRBV5-6 and TRBJ1-2; tentatively, D is TRBD1 (5 bases). The V gene lost 3 bases and the J gene lost 7 bases, with 13 bases spanning the gap. The CDR3 sequence is 13 residues long. CDR1 is SGHDT and CDR2 is YYEEEE in the germline V gene. In nucleotides, the CDR3 is TGTGCCAGCAGCTCGGCCCAGGGATTTGGCTACACCTTC. Its protein is CASSSAQGFGYTF.

CDR3 region: CAWSEKGTSTDTQYF. CDR3 sequence (DNA): TGTGCCTGGAGTGAGAAGGGGACAAGCACAGATACGCAGTATTTT. V and J are TRBV30 and TRBJ2-3, with D tentatively TRBD1 (6 bases). There are 15 residues in the CDR3. V was clipped by 1 base and J by 0 bases, with 11 bases between them. The V gene's germline CDR1 is GTSNPN and CDR2 SVGIG (reference sequence).

V usage is TRBV7-8 and J usage is TRBJ2-3, with 11 bases aligning to TRBD2. This CDR3 is 15 amino acids long. Germline values: CDR1 SGHVS, CDR2 FQNEAQ. Trimming at V came to 5 bases and at J to 2 bases, leaving 3 bases not matched to a gene. CDR3 in DNA: TGTGCCAGCAGCACTAGCGGGAGCAACACAGATACGCAGTATTTT. It yields the protein CASSTSGSNTDTQYF.

This rearrangement joins TRBV15 to TRBJ1-5, with TRBD1 identical over 7 bases. V was clipped by 4 bases and J by 5 bases; unmatched bases: 11. The CDR3 spans 16 residues. Looked up from germline, CDR1 is LNHNV and CDR2 is YYDKDF (reference sequence). CDR3 nucleotide sequence: TGTGCCACCAGCACCCAACGCACAGGGGCAGATCAGCCCCAGCATTTT. Amino acid sequence: CATSTQRTGADQPQHF.

The chain recombines TRBV6-7 with TRBJ2-2; 9 bases fit TRBD1. TRBV6-7 is reported as an ORF; its role is uncertain. The CDR3 covers 13 residues. V lost 8 bases and J lost 7; bases outside the gene matches: 5. The CDR3 spells CASGTGCGGELFF. DNA for the CDR3: TGTGCCAGCGGGACAGGGTGCGGCGGGGAGCTGTTTTTT.

CDR3 coding DNA: TGTGCCAGCGGGTTCACGCGTGTCAGGGGGCCAGATACGCAGTATTTT. This translates into CASGFTRVRGPDTQYF. The gene calls are TRBV27 and TRBJ2-3, with 8 nucleotides matching TRBD1. Germline CDR1 MNHEY, CDR2 SMNVEV (reference sequence). V shed 8 bases, J shed 4 bases, and the junction held 14 bases outside the gene matches. This CDR3 is built from 16 residues.

This chain uses TRBV1 with TRBJ2-7. TRBV1 is a pseudogene. The CDR3 runs to 11 residues. The CDR3 DNA sequence: TGCACCAGCAAGCCTGGCTGGGAGCAGTACTTC. Encoded protein: CTSKPGWEQYF.

J is TRBJ2-5 and V is TRBV5-1, with TRBD2 matching over 9 bases. The CDR3 covers 16 residues. V shed 1 base, J shed 5 bases, and the junction held 9 bases outside the gene matches. The germline CDR1 and CDR2 sequences are SGHRS and YFSETQ. The chain's CDR3 is CASSLLAGNGGETQYF. CDR3 nucleotide sequence: TGCGCCAGCAGCTTGCTAGCGGGAAACGGGGGGGAGACCCAGTACTTC.

The gene calls are TRBV6-1 and TRBJ1-5; 9 bases are a match to TRBD1. Germline V lookup: CDR1 MNHNS, CDR2 SASEGT. After removal of 4 bases from V and 6 bases from J, the junction contained 1 base not matched to a gene. The CDR3 consists of 13 residues. CDR3 DNA: TGTGCCAGCAGTGGGACAGGGGTTCAGCCCCAGCATTTT. Its translation: CASSGTGVQPQHF.

In regard to this clone: A junction end diverges from the germline sequence, so it may reflect a read error. The chain couples TRBV6-5 to TRBJ1-2; 7 nucleotides align to TRBD1. The CDR3 extends over 15 amino acids. The V gene's germline CDR1 is MNHEY and CDR2 SVGAGI. The CDR3 here is CASSYSRGLRYDYTF. As DNA, the CDR3 is TGTGCCAGCAGTTACTCGAGGGGGCTCCGGTATGACTACACCTTC.

This clone is a singleton in its sample. This chain connects TRBV19 to TRBJ2-5; D may be TRBD1 (5 bases). The closer fit of TRBJ2-7 to the DNA end suggests the J call may be wrong. CDR1 is LNHDA, CDR2 SQIVND, per germline (reference sequence). The CDR3 extends over 12 amino acids. The CDR3 DNA reads TGTGCCAGTAGCCCAGGGAACTACGAGCAGTACTTC. Its translation: CASSPGNYEQYF.

V gene TRBV2 combines with J gene TRBJ2-1; 7 nucleotides match TRBD1. Germline values: CDR1 SNHLY, CDR2 FYNNEI. This CDR3 contains 15 residues. V lost 6 bases and J lost 7; bases outside the gene matches: 12. The CDR3 region is CASSLQGGTVNEQFF. CDR3 coding DNA: TGTGCCAGCAGCTTACAGGGTGGGACAGTTAATGAGCAGTTCTTC.

A single count supports this clone. The chain couples TRBV19 to TRBJ1-2; maybe TRBD1 (5 bases). Germline CDR1 is LNHDA and CDR2 is SQIVND (reference sequence). Deletions cut 7 bases from V and 5 bases from J, with 8 bases between. The CDR3 covers 11 residues. As DNA, the CDR3 is TGTGCCAGTACGGGGCTATATGGCTACACCTTC. Its protein is CASTGLYGYTF.

In its sample, this clone was seen once. The V gene is TRBV10-1, the J gene TRBJ2-6; 8 positions match TRBD1. Per germline, CDR1 WNHNN and CDR2 SYGVQD (reference sequence). The CDR3 runs to 19 residues. V shed 7 bases and J 0 bases; nucleotides not matched to a gene: 14. The CDR3 region has the DNA TGCGCCAGCATTACAGGGGGGATAAGACCCGACTCTGGGGCCAACGTCCTGACTTTC. It encodes CASITGGIRPDSGANVLTF.

This chain connects TRBV12-5 to TRBJ2-3; TRBD2 agrees at 8 bases. Unmatched junction bases numbered 8, after V lost 4 bases and J lost 2 bases. The germline V gene has CDR1 LGHNT and CDR2 FRNRAP. The CDR3 consists of 16 residues. CDR3 region: CASGSAGLASTDTQYF. In nucleotides, the CDR3 is TGTGCTAGTGGTTCCGCCGGACTAGCCTCCACAGATACGCAGTATTTT.

The chain uses TRBV29-1 and TRBJ2-7, with D hard to call. CDR3 length: 12 amino acids. V was trimmed by 5 bases and J by 3 bases, leaving 11 bases between them. The germline V gene encodes CDR1 SQVTM and CDR2 ANQGSEA. CDR3 DNA: TGCAGCGTTCAGGATCCCTTCTACGAGCAGTACTTC. Amino acid sequence: CSVQDPFYEQYF.

This clone was picked up one time. V usage is TRBV10-2 and J usage is TRBJ2-3, with 7 bases lining up with TRBD1. J was trimmed by 2 bases and V by 10 bases; bases with no gene match: 6. Germline assignment: CDR1 WSHSY and CDR2 SAAADI. The CDR3 consists of 13 residues. CDR3 loop: CAIRDRVTDTQYF. Written as DNA, the CDR3 is TGCGCCATCCGGGACAGAGTCACAGATACGCAGTATTTT.